This T cell receptor beta chain was retrieved from a study of shared clonotypes between healthy human individuals. The table came from immunoSEQ multiplex PCR; TCRdb's copy has only in-frame clones and leaves some out. The sample lists about 2.4 million clones; roughly 93% were seen once. With 5 bases removed from V and 4 bases from J, the gap between germline ends came to 6 bases. CDR1 MNHNS and CDR2 SASEGT come from the germline V gene. The CDR3 totals 11 residues. The source material was naive CD4+ T cells from PBMCs. Documented subset: CD45RA+ positively selected. The rearrangement joins TRBV6-1 to TRBJ2-7; D is undetermined. This clonotype was sampled from a man aged 18-30 years in good health. Some clones in this sample may be carry-over from other donors' samples. The CDR3 region is CASSPPYEQYF. CDR3 coding DNA: TGTGCCAGCAGTCCCCCATACGAGCAGTACTTC.